These T cell receptor beta chains were read from a single sample in a study of CD8 T cells in ankylosing spondylitis. One entry per CDR3 protein, called by TCRdb with MiXCR from the 5' RACE reads. Of about 280,000 distinct CDR3 sequences listed, 20% are singletons. Material: blood, either unsorted or a sorted T cell fraction (not recorded which). These TCRs come from a male donor with ankylosing spondylitis or in good health (not recorded which). CDR3s include the opening cysteine and the closing phenylalanine or tryptophan. Each record gives: V gene, clone size, D gene, J gene, CDR3 protein, CDR3 DNA. The D gene is left open where the match is weak. The listing skips clone size in some rows; elsewhere it reads once, few, many or a size class.

TRBV5-1	many	TRBD1	TRBJ2-1	CASSSSGQGAYNEQFF	TGCGCCAGCAGCTCCTCGGGACAGGGGGCCTACAATGAGCAGTTCTTC
TRBV29-1	few	TRBD1	TRBJ2-2	CSGDRAGELFF	TGCAGCGGGGACAGGGCGGGGGAGCTGTTTTTT
TRBV12-3/TRBV12-4	.	.	TRBJ1-5	CASSERVGGVNQPQHF	TGTGCCAGCAGTGAAAGGGTGGGGGGGGTCAATCAGCCCCAGCATTTT
TRBV11-2	.	TRBD1	TRBJ2-5	CASSDRQGTETQYF	TGTGCCAGCAGCGACCGACAGGGTACAGAGACCCAGTACTTC
TRBV30	.	TRBD1	TRBJ1-5	CAWSGTGGIQPQHF	TGTGCCTGGAGTGGGACAGGGGGCATTCAGCCCCAGCATTTT
TRBV5-1	.	TRBD1	TRBJ2-2	CASSLRGQTNTGELFF	TGCGCCAGCAGCTTGAGGGGACAGACGAACACCGGGGAGCTGTTTTTT
TRBV7-1	few	TRBD2	TRBJ2-3	CASSTGTSGSTDTQYF	TGTGCCAGCAGCACCGGGACTAGCGGGAGCACAGATACGCAGTATTTT
TRBV13	once	TRBD2	TRBJ2-3	CASSLGGLAPEDTQYF	TGTGCCAGCAGCTTAGGCGGACTAGCCCCGGAAGATACGCAGTATTTT
TRBV6-6	.	.	TRBJ2-2	CASGVGWELFF	TGTGCCAGTGGGGTTGGCTGGGAGCTGTTTTTT
TRBV12-3/TRBV12-4	many	.	TRBJ1-5	CASSLGGSNQPQHF	TGTGCCAGCAGTTTAGGAGGTAGCAATCAGCCCCAGCATTTT
TRBV5-1	many	TRBD2	TRBJ2-2	CASSPAGTSANTGELFF	TGCGCCAGCAGCCCGGCAGGGACTAGCGCCAACACCGGGGAGCTGTTTTTT
TRBV4-1	few	.	TRBJ2-3	CASLGGGGTDTQYF	TGCGCCAGCCTTGGAGGGGGTGGCACAGATACGCAGTATTTT
TRBV29-1	.	TRBD1	TRBJ1-1	CSVRRPRGLMNTEAFF	TGCAGCGTTCGCCGTCCGAGGGGGCTCATGAACACTGAAGCTTTCTTT
TRBV19	few	TRBD1	TRBJ1-5	CATSRDRGSQPQHF	TGTGCCACCTCCCGGGACAGGGGGAGTCAGCCCCAGCATTTT
TRBV5-1	.	TRBD2	TRBJ2-1	CASSPKTSGGSSYNEQFF	TGCGCCAGCAGCCCGAAGACTAGCGGAGGATCCTCCTACAATGAGCAGTTCTTC
TRBV29-1	many	.	TRBJ2-6	CSVGVTNSGANVLTF	TGCAGCGTGGGGGTCACAAACTCTGGGGCCAACGTCCTGACTTTC